These T cell receptor beta chains were read from a single sample in a study of circulating and synovial CD4+ cells in juvenile arthritis. Sequenced by immunoSEQ multiplex PCR; TCRdb stores in-frame clones only, minus some. The data show roughly 2,000 clones, about 91% seen once. The sequenced sample consisted of HLA-DR+ CD4+ T cells from blood. The origin of the receptors is a human donor with juvenile idiopathic arthritis. The CDR3 runs from the conserved cysteine through the conserved F or W. D genes are given only for firm matches. Expanded clones are given a class, and other clones once, few, many or no size at all.

size	V	J	D	DNA	CDR3
-	TRBV28	TRBJ1-2	TRBD1	TGTGCCAGCAGTTTGCCGGGACAGGGGGGAAACTATGGCTACACCTTC	CASSLPGQGGNYGYTF
few	TRBV30	TRBJ1-6	TRBD1	TGTGCCTGGACAGGGGGCAGTCCATACTATAATTCCCCCCTCCACTTT	CAWTGGSPYYNSPLHF
-	TRBV30	TRBJ1-5	-	TGTGCCTGGAGTGTAGGGGCAGGCTTGAATCAGCCCCAGCATTTT	CAWSVGAGLNQPQHF
-	TRBV29-1	TRBJ1-2	TRBD1	TGCAGCGAACAAAAACAGGGGGCGTATGGCTACACCTTC	CSEQKQGAYGYTF
-	TRBV5-5	TRBJ1-6	-	TGTGCCAGCAGCCACCGACCGGACTTCGCCCACTTT	CASSHRPDFAHF
-	TRBV27	TRBJ2-1	TRBD2	TGTGCCAGCAGTTTATGGACTAGCGGGAGGGCGAAGTACAATGAGCAGTTCTTC	CASSLWTSGRAKYNEQFF
-	TRBV7-2	TRBJ1-4	-	TGTGCCAGCAGCCGACGTTGGGGGGCGGGGGGCGTAAATGAAAAACTGTTTTTT	CASSRRWGAGGVNEKLFF
-	TRBV11-2	TRBJ2-1	-	TGTGCCAGCAGCGAGCTAGAAATCTACTACAACAATGAGCAGTTCTTC	CASSELEIYYNNEQFF
-	TRBV30	TRBJ1-2	-	TGTGCCTGGAGCCCCGGGGTAAACTATGGCTACACCTTC	CAWSPGVNYGYTF
-	TRBV25-1	TRBJ2-5	-	TGTGCCAGCAGTGAACCCCCGGTCGAGACCCAGTACTTC	CASSEPPVETQYF
-	TRBV28	TRBJ1-2	TRBD1	TGTGCCAGCAGTCCACAGGGGGGAGGCTACACCTTC	CASSPQGGGYTF
-	TRBV7-9	TRBJ2-7	TRBD2	TGTGCCAGCAGCTTAGTACTAGCGGGGGACTACGAGCAGTACTTC	CASSLVLAGDYEQYF
-	TRBV7-3	TRBJ1-6	TRBD1	TGTGCCAGCACCCTTACCGGACAGGGGGCTAATTCACCCCTCCACTTT	CASTLTGQGANSPLHF
-	TRBV7-9	TRBJ2-3	-	TGTGCCAGCAGCTTAGGGCGGGTCTACACAGATACGCAGTATTTT	CASSLGRVYTDTQYF
-	TRBV28	TRBJ1-4	TRBD1	TGTGCCAGCAGGGGACAGGGGGCAAAAGAAAAACTGTTTTTT	CASRGQGAKEKLFF
-	TRBV9	TRBJ2-7	TRBD1	TGTGCCAGCAGCGTAGAATCCGGGACAGGGGGCTCCTACGAGCAGTACTTC	CASSVESGTGGSYEQYF
-	TRBV30	TRBJ2-7	TRBD2	TGTGCCTGGAGTAGCGGGACCCCCTACGAGCAGTACTTC	CAWSSGTPYEQYF
-	TRBV2	TRBJ2-2	TRBD2	TGTGCCAGCAGTACGACTAGCGGGAGCCCCGGGGAGCTGTTTTTT	CASSTTSGSPGELFF
-	TRBV6-5	TRBJ2-7	-	TGTGCCAGCAGGTACCGGGTCAGCTCCTACGAGCAGTACTTC	CASRYRVSSYEQYF
-	TRBV5-4	TRBJ2-3	TRBD2	TGTGCCAGCAGATCGAGCGGGACCTCTCCCACAGATACGCAGTATTTT	CASRSSGTSPTDTQYF
-	TRBV5-6	TRBJ2-7	TRBD1	TGTGCCAGCAGCATCGGGACAGCTTACGAGCAGTACTTC	CASSIGTAYEQYF
-	TRBV5-8	TRBJ1-2	-	TGTGCCAGCAGCTTTGTAATCCTGCGCCGGAACTATGGCTACACCTTC	CASSFVILRRNYGYTF
-	TRBV20-1	TRBJ1-2	-	TGCAGTGCCCCCTTTTCGGGAGGCTACACCTTC	CSAPFSGGYTF
-	TRBV2	TRBJ1-5	-	TGTGCCAGCAGTGAACTCCGGGATCAGCCCCAGCATTTT	CASSELRDQPQHF
-	TRBV6-1	TRBJ2-7	-	TGTGCCAGTTTGGACAGCTACGAGCAGTACTTC	CASLDSYEQYF
-	TRBV28	TRBJ1-2	-	TGTGCCAGCAATCGGGGGACTGCTAACGGCTACACCTTC	CASNRGTANGYTF
-	TRBV20-1	TRBJ2-7	TRBD2	TGCAAAGCGGGAGGCTACGAGCAGTACTTC	CKAGGYEQYF